Presented here are 27 T cell receptor beta chains from one specimen sequenced in a study of T cell responses to AZD1222 COVID-19 vaccine. Generated by immunoSEQ multiplex PCR, the TCRdb table keeps only in-frame clones and is missing some. Of 110,000 to 150,000 clones in the sample, 80% to 95% were seen once. This specimen consisted of peripheral blood, obtained on day 0 of AZD1222 vaccination. These receptors were obtained from an adult in good health.

The chain has TRBV27 and TRBJ2-5; possible D gene TRBD2, 6 bases. The CDR3 is made up of 16 amino acids. V was trimmed by 0 bases and J by 2 bases, leaving 13 bases between them. Germline CDR1 and CDR2: MNHEY and SMNVEV (reference sequence). The CDR3 reads CASSLSAGTQQETQYF. CDR3 DNA: TGTGCCAGCAGTTTATCCGCCGGGACTCAACAAGAGACCCAGTACTTC.

The chain recombines TRBV11-2 with TRBJ2-1; TRBD2 agrees at 11 bases. The CDR3 extends over 15 amino acids. The V segment lost 5 bases and the J segment 1 base; nucleotides outside the gene matches: 1. Germline V gene data show CDR1 as SGHAT and CDR2 as FQNNGV. The CDR3 is CASSRLAGSYNEQFF. The CDR3, as DNA: TGTGCCAGCAGCCGACTAGCGGGATCCTACAATGAGCAGTTCTTC.

The genes are TRBV11-2 and TRBJ2-7, with D uncertain. Trimming pared 4 bases from V and 12 bases from J, leaving 16 bases between. The CDR3 has 12 residues. Germline V lookup: CDR1 SGHAT, CDR2 FQNNGV. CDR3 sequence reads: CASSSVGLAAYF. CDR3 sequence (DNA): TGTGCCAGCAGCTCTGTCGGTTTAGCAGCGTACTTC. The full variable domain, in which reference TRBV11-2 and TRBJ2-7 provide the parts outside the CDR3, is EAGVAQSPRYKIIEKRQSVAFWCNPISGHATLYWYQQILGQGPKLLIQFQNNGVVDDSQLPKDRFSAERLKGVDSTLKIQPAKLEDSAVYLCASSSVGLAAYFGPGTRLTVT.

This clone was detected only once. The chain employs TRBV27 and TRBJ2-7; a weak D match, TRBD2 (6 bases). V was cut by 6 bases and J by 7 bases, with 16 bases left in between. From germline, CDR1 is MNHEY and CDR2 SMNVEV (reference sequence). The CDR3 is made up of 13 amino acids. CDR3 loop: CASSPSGLWEQYF. In DNA form, the CDR3 reads TGTGCCAGCAGCCCCTCGGGACTCTGGGAGCAGTACTTC.

CDR3: CASSLNRVTDTQYF. In DNA, the CDR3 is TGCGCCAGCAGCTTGAACAGGGTCACAGATACGCAGTATTTT. The V gene is TRBV5-1, the J gene TRBJ2-3; TRBD1 is a possible D gene (6 bases). Per the germline V gene, CDR1 is SGHRS and CDR2 is YFSETQ. The CDR3 is 14 residues long. V lost 1 base, J lost 2 bases, and 8 bases lay in between.

This chain joins TRBV12-3 or TRBV12-4 and TRBJ1-5; no clear D. This CDR3 contains 13 residues. V was shortened by 2 bases and J by 3 bases, with 5 bases between the two germline ends. DNA of the CDR3: TGTGCCAGCAGTTTAAGGCCCAATCAGCCCCAGCATTTT. It translates to CASSLRPNQPQHF.

This chain connects TRBV11-2 to TRBJ1-3; D might be TRBD1 (5 bases). Germline V gene sequence: CDR1 SGHAT, CDR2 FQNNGV. CDR3 size: 11 residues. V dropped 5 bases and J dropped 11 bases, with 10 bases sitting between them. CDR3 amino acids: CASSPRTPIYF. Written as DNA, the CDR3 is TGTGCCAGCAGCCCCCGGACACCCATATATTTT.

V is TRBV4-1 and J is TRBJ2-7; D gene ambiguous. This CDR3 has 17 residues. V lost 0 bases to trimming and J lost 10 bases, with 25 bases between them. Germline CDR1 reads MGHRA; CDR2 reads YSYEKL. CDR3 region: CASSQDFRTLRHIIQYF. CDR3 bases: TGCGCCAGCAGCCAAGACTTTCGGACGCTACGTCATATTATTCAGTACTTC.

V is TRBV10-3 and J is TRBJ1-2; D is uncertain. There are 12 residues in the CDR3. The ends were cut back, 8 bases at V and 0 bases at J, with 7 bases in the middle. The germline V gene encodes CDR1 ENHRY and CDR2 SYGVKD. The CDR3 DNA follows: TGTGCCATCGGGCGTCCTAACTATGGCTACACCTTC. It encodes CAIGRPNYGYTF.

V usage is TRBV30 and J usage is TRBJ2-3, with 11 bases aligning to TRBD2. This CDR3 is 15 amino acids long. Germline V gene sequence: CDR1 GTSNPN, CDR2 SVGIG (reference sequence). Trimming removed 3 bases from V and 2 bases from J; junction bases left unmatched: 4. The CDR3 DNA reads TGTGCCTGGAGGGGACTAGCGGATCACACAGATACGCAGTATTTT. It encodes CAWRGLADHTDTQYF.

The CDR3 nucleotides are TGCAGTGCTAGTGGAAGGGGGTTGGAGACCCAGTACTTC. It codes for CSASGRGLETQYF. The J gene is TRBJ2-5, the V gene TRBV20-1; possibly TRBD1 for D (6 bases). V dropped 3 bases and J dropped 5 bases, with 13 bases sitting between them. Germline V lookup: CDR1 DFQATT, CDR2 SNEGSKA (reference sequence). This CDR3 is 13 amino acids long.

The chain links TRBV4-1 to TRBJ2-7; 8 bases fit TRBD1. CDR1 MGHRA and CDR2 YSYEKL come from the germline V gene. Trimming took 6 bases from V and 4 from J; bases not matched to a gene: 5. The CDR3 is 13 residues long. CDR3 in amino acids: CASRRTGTYEQYF. The CDR3 coding sequence is TGCGCCAGCAGGAGGACAGGGACGTACGAGCAGTACTTC.

The rearrangement links TRBV25-1 to TRBJ2-3, with 10 bases lining up with TRBD1. The CDR3 length is 15 residues. V trimming: 2 bases; J trimming: 4 bases; junction bases outside the gene matches: 3. From germline, CDR1 is MGHDK and CDR2 SYGVNS. Written as DNA, the CDR3 is TGTGCCAGCAGTGAACCGACAGGGGGCGCAGATACGCAGTATTTT. Translated: CASSEPTGGADTQYF.

This clone was counted between two and nine times. This chain uses TRBV10-3 with TRBJ1-1, with D uncertain. The length of the CDR3 is 13 residues. Trimming removed 6 bases from V and 0 bases from J, with 8 bases in between. CDR1 and CDR2 from the germline V gene are ENHRY and SYGVKD. In DNA form, the CDR3 reads TGTGCCATCAGAACGGGAGTGAACACTGAAGCTTTCTTT. It specifies CAIRTGVNTEAFF.

V and J are TRBV28 and TRBJ1-3, with D possibly being TRBD1 (5 bases). CDR3 size: 14 residues. V lost 3 bases to trimming and J lost 9 bases, with 15 bases between them. CDR1 MDHEN and CDR2 SYDVKM come from the germline V gene. CDR3 sequence: CASSLSGPIGTIYF. In nucleotides, the CDR3 is TGTGCCAGCAGTTTGTCGGGACCGATCGGCACCATATATTTT.

V gene TRBV4-2 combines with J gene TRBJ2-3; 14 nucleotides line up with TRBD2. This CDR3 spans 17 amino acids. The germline gives CDR1 LGHNA, CDR2 YNFKEQ. Trimming at V came to 4 bases and at J to 7 bases, leaving 10 bases not matched to a gene. In nucleotides, the CDR3 is TGTGCCAGCAGCCCGAACCCGACTAGCGGGAGGGCGCATACGCAGTATTTT. Protein product: CASSPNPTSGRAHTQYF.

The chain combines TRBV6-6 with TRBJ2-5, with 14 positions matching TRBD2. The CDR3 is 14 amino acids. After removal of 7 bases from V and 7 bases from J, the junction contained 5 bases not matched to a gene. Germline V gene lookup returns CDR1 MNHNY and CDR2 SVGAGI (reference sequence). The CDR3 region is CASNRGTSGRTQYF. The CDR3 DNA reads TGTGCCAGCAACAGAGGGACTAGCGGGAGGACCCAGTACTTC.

This clone was counted once. The chain links TRBV9 to TRBJ2-3, with TRBD2 matching over 10 bases. Losses at the gene ends were 0 bases for V and 2 bases for J; bases not matched to a gene: 3. The length of the CDR3 is 16 residues. Per the germline V gene, CDR1 is SGDLS and CDR2 is YYNGEE. The CDR3 region is CASSVASGRSTDTQYF. DNA of the CDR3: TGTGCCAGCAGCGTAGCTAGCGGGAGATCCACAGATACGCAGTATTTT.

Concerning this clone: The same CDR3 can be traced to other DNA sequences in this sample. The chain combines TRBV10-3 with TRBJ1-5, with D possibly being TRBD1 (5 bases). This CDR3 region has 13 residues. V was shortened by 0 bases and J by 7 bases, with 7 bases between the two germline ends. Germline CDR1 ENHRY, CDR2 SYGVKD. The CDR3 loop reads CAISESGGQPQHF. CDR3 coding DNA: TGTGCCATCAGTGAGTCCGGGGGGCAGCCCCAGCATTTT.

The rearrangement uses TRBV10-3 and TRBJ1-1; D gene ambiguous. The CDR3 sequence is 13 residues long. Looked up from germline, CDR1 is ENHRY and CDR2 is SYGVKD. V was cut by 7 bases and J by 1 base, with 10 bases left in between. The CDR3 region is CAITFARNTEAFF. The CDR3 coding sequence is TGTGCCATCACATTCGCTCGGAACACTGAAGCTTTCTTT.

CDR3 in amino acids: CASSLDGIQPQHF. As DNA, the CDR3 is TGTGCCAGTAGCCTGGACGGGATTCAGCCCCAGCATTTT. The rearrangement uses TRBV19 and TRBJ1-5; D is unclear. The CDR3 contains 13 residues. Germline CDR1 and CDR2: LNHDA and SQIVND (reference sequence). Trimming stripped 6 bases from V and 6 bases from J, with 12 bases between.

This chain uses TRBV21-1 with TRBJ2-3; TRBD2 is taken as the D call from the table, unchecked against the DNA. TRBV21-1 is a known pseudogene. The CDR3 extends over 15 amino acids. This chain's CDR3 is CASIPLAGAEDTQYF. CDR3 in DNA: TGTGCCAGCATCCCGCTAGCGGGAGCTGAAGATACGCAGTATTTT.

The chain combines TRBV10-2 with TRBJ1-1; tentative D call: TRBD1 (5 bases). CDR1 and CDR2 (germline): WSHSY, SAAADI. CDR3 length: 15 residues. With 6 bases removed from V and 3 bases from J, the gap between germline ends came to 17 bases. CDR3 in amino acids: CASRPGPPADTEAFF. The CDR3 region has the DNA TGCGCCAGCAGGCCGGGACCCCCGGCGGACACTGAAGCTTTCTTT.

The rearrangement uses TRBV18 and TRBJ2-2; the D call may be TRBD1 or TRBD2 (5 bases each). The CDR3 runs 16 residues. The germline V and J ends were trimmed by 2 bases and 4 bases, with 14 bases remaining between them. Germline lookup yields CDR1 KGHSH and CDR2 LQKENI. The CDR3 region is CASSPGTSRVTGELFF. CDR3 sequence (DNA): TGTGCCAGCTCACCAGGGACGTCGCGAGTCACCGGGGAGCTGTTTTTT.

The sample holds one count of this clone. The V and J genes are TRBV27 and TRBJ2-7; 7 bases line up with TRBD1. CDR3 size: 14 residues. The junction had 11 bases not matched to a gene; V was cut back by 5 bases and J by 7 bases. Germline V CDR1 and CDR2: MNHEY, SMNVEV (reference sequence). CDR3 DNA sequence: TGTGCCAGCAGTCTAATCGGGACAGCGGATGAGCAGTACTTC. The encoded protein is CASSLIGTADEQYF.

The V gene is TRBV5-4, the J gene TRBJ1-1; 10 nucleotides match TRBD1. Germline trimming cut 4 bases from V and 0 bases from J; bases unmatched to any gene: 9. The CDR3 is made up of 17 amino acids. Germline V lookup: CDR1 SGHNT, CDR2 YYREEE (reference sequence). This CDR3 is CASSPGTGARMNTEAFF. For the CDR3, the DNA is TGTGCCAGCAGCCCGGGGACAGGGGCAAGAATGAACACTGAAGCTTTCTTT.

The chain is built from TRBV18 and TRBJ2-5, with a weak D call TRBD2 (6 bases). The CDR3 is 13 amino acids. The V end lost 5 bases, the J end lost 3 bases, and 10 bases lay between the germline ends. Germline CDR1 is KGHSH and CDR2 is LQKENI. CDR3 in amino acids: CASSWGLKETQYF. The CDR3 DNA reads as TGTGCCAGCTCATGGGGACTGAAAGAGACCCAGTACTTC.